This is a list of T cell receptor beta chains from one sample in a study of OX40 agonist ivuxolimab in advanced cancers. Here immunoSEQ multiplex PCR was the method, and the copy in TCRdb shows in-frame clones only, minus some. The sample includes fewer than 100,000 clones, over 90% seen only once; the top ten take 5.5% to 7%. This specimen consisted of CD4+ or CD8+ T cells sorted from blood, obtained in a trial of the OX40 agonist ivuxolimab. These TCRs come from an adult with an advanced solid tumor such as melanoma, head and neck, liver or kidney cancer. CDR3s include the opening cysteine and the closing phenylalanine or tryptophan. Fields, in order: CDR3 DNA, CDR3 protein, clone size, D gene, V gene, J gene. D genes are given only for firm matches. Only some rows state a clone size, as once, few, many or a class for expanded clones.

DNA: TGTGCAAGTCGCTTAGGAAGGGGGCGTCGGGAAAAACTGTTTTTT; CDR3: CASRLGRGRREKLFF; size: .; D: .; V: TRBV12-2; J: TRBJ1-4
DNA: TGTGCCAGCAGCCTTAACAGGGTCACTGAGCAGTTCTTC; CDR3: CASSLNRVTEQFF; size: .; D: .; V: TRBV25-1; J: TRBJ2-1
DNA: TGTGCCAGTAGCCAATCGTTTTTATCGGGACAGACGAACACTGAAGCTTTCTTT; CDR3: CASSQSFLSGQTNTEAFF; size: .; D: TRBD1; V: TRBV19; J: TRBJ1-1
DNA: TGTGCCAGCAGCCTCTGGGGACTGAACAGCTCCTACGAGCAGTACTTC; CDR3: CASSLWGLNSSYEQYF; size: .; D: .; V: TRBV11-2; J: TRBJ2-7
DNA: TGCGCCAGCAGCCAAGATCAGGCGAGCGCCTACGAGCAGTACTTC; CDR3: CASSQDQASAYEQYF; size: .; D: .; V: TRBV4-3; J: TRBJ2-7
DNA: TGTGCCAGCAGTTCCCCGGATAGCGGGAGAGGAGATGAGCAGTTCTTC; CDR3: CASSSPDSGRGDEQFF; size: .; D: TRBD2; V: TRBV28; J: TRBJ2-1
DNA: TGTGCCAGCAGCTTACCTACTGAGGGCAGGGGGTCCTACGAGCAGTACTTC; CDR3: CASSLPTEGRGSYEQYF; size: .; D: TRBD1; V: TRBV7-9; J: TRBJ2-7
DNA: TGTGCCAGCAGTGATACAGGCTCCTATGGCTACACCTTC; CDR3: CASSDTGSYGYTF; size: .; D: .; V: TRBV2; J: TRBJ1-2
DNA: TGCGCCAGCAGCTTGCGCCAGGGAGACACTGAAGCTTTCTTT; CDR3: CASSLRQGDTEAFF; size: .; D: .; V: TRBV5-1; J: TRBJ1-1
DNA: TGTGCCAGCAGTGACCGCGGGGGCTATGAGCAGTTCTTC; CDR3: CASSDRGGYEQFF; size: .; D: .; V: TRBV6-1; J: TRBJ2-1
DNA: TGCGCCAGCAGCCCTTCTTTCGCGGGGGCTAGGAATGAGCAGTTCTTC; CDR3: CASSPSFAGARNEQFF; size: .; D: .; V: TRBV4-3; J: TRBJ2-1
DNA: TGCGCCAGCAGCCACTTACCGGGACAGGGTCACCAGCCCCAGCATTTT; CDR3: CASSHLPGQGHQPQHF; size: once; D: TRBD1; V: TRBV4-3; J: TRBJ1-5
DNA: TGTGCCAGCAGCTTAGAGGGATCGGCCTACGAGCAGTACTTC; CDR3: CASSLEGSAYEQYF; size: .; D: .; V: TRBV7-9; J: TRBJ2-7
DNA: TGTGCCAGTAGTATGACCGAGAAAGAGACCCAGTACTTC; CDR3: CASSMTEKETQYF; size: .; D: .; V: TRBV19; J: TRBJ2-5
DNA: TGTGCCAGCAGCCACACTACAGGGAATGAGCAGTTCTTC; CDR3: CASSHTTGNEQFF; size: .; D: .; V: TRBV27; J: TRBJ2-1
DNA: TGCAGTGCTAGCCCAGTCTATGGCTACACCTTC; CDR3: CSASPVYGYTF; size: few; D: .; V: TRBV20-1; J: TRBJ1-2
DNA: TGTGCCAGCAGCCACACCAACCGGGGGTCAGGGTATAATTCACCCCTCCACTTT; CDR3: CASSHTNRGSGYNSPLHF; size: .; D: .; V: TRBV11-2; J: TRBJ1-6
DNA: TGTGCCAGCAGCTTGACGACAGGAACTTTCCTAACTAACTATGGCTACACCTTC; CDR3: CASSLTTGTFLTNYGYTF; size: .; D: .; V: TRBV5-5; J: TRBJ1-2
DNA: TGTGCCAGCAGCTTTAGTAGAGATGCCAAAAACATTCAGTACTTC; CDR3: CASSFSRDAKNIQYF; size: .; D: .; V: TRBV7-2; J: TRBJ2-4
DNA: TGTGCCAGCTCTTTTTGGGAGAGTTCTGGAAACACCATATATTTT; CDR3: CASSFWESSGNTIYF; size: .; D: .; V: TRBV28; J: TRBJ1-3
DNA: TGTGCCAGCAGCCCAGGACACACCGGGGAGCTGTTTTTT; CDR3: CASSPGHTGELFF; size: .; D: .; V: TRBV7-2; J: TRBJ2-2
DNA: TGCGCCAGCAGCCAAGAGTTCGGCGGGGGCACAGATACGCAGTATTTT; CDR3: CASSQEFGGGTDTQYF; size: .; D: .; V: TRBV4-3; J: TRBJ2-3
DNA: TGTGCCAGCAGCTTATGGGAAACAGATACGCAGTATTTT; CDR3: CASSLWETDTQYF; size: .; D: .; V: TRBV11-2; J: TRBJ2-3
DNA: TGTGCCAGCAGTGGAGGAACCTCCTACGAGCAGTACTTC; CDR3: CASSGGTSYEQYF; size: .; D: .; V: TRBV6-1; J: TRBJ2-7
DNA: TGTGCCAGCTCTGGTCGGGTCCAGTACTTC; CDR3: CASSGRVQYF; size: .; D: .; V: TRBV11-2; J: TRBJ2-5
DNA: TGTGCCAGCAGTCCCTCGAGGGGGAGCGGGAGAGGGGAGCAGTACTTC; CDR3: CASSPSRGSGRGEQYF; size: .; D: TRBD2; V: TRBV28; J: TRBJ2-7
DNA: TGTGCCAGCAGTTACTCGGGACAGGCAGCCTACGAGCAGTACTTC; CDR3: CASSYSGQAAYEQYF; size: .; D: TRBD1; V: TRBV6-6; J: TRBJ2-7
DNA: TGTGCTAGTGGTTTGGGGACTTCACCCCTCCACTTT; CDR3: CASGLGTSPLHF; size: .; D: .; V: TRBV12-5; J: TRBJ1-6
DNA: TGTGCCTGGAGCTTCGCAGGGTGGGAGACCCAGTACTTC; CDR3: CAWSFAGWETQYF; size: .; D: .; V: TRBV30; J: TRBJ2-5
DNA: TGCGCCAGCAGCCAAGGGCAGGGGCCTAATAGGGGCTACACCTTC; CDR3: CASSQGQGPNRGYTF; size: .; D: .; V: TRBV4-3; J: TRBJ1-2
DNA: TGTGCCTGGGCCAGGGATTCCAAACCGTGGGGCTACACCTTC; CDR3: CAWARDSKPWGYTF; size: .; D: .; V: TRBV30; J: TRBJ1-2
DNA: TGCGCCAGCAGCGCGGCAACTGGGGTCAGCTATGGCTACACCTTC; CDR3: CASSAATGVSYGYTF; size: once; D: .; V: TRBV5-1; J: TRBJ1-2
DNA: TGTGCCAGCAGCTTGGGACAGGGGTTCGCTTTCTTT; CDR3: CASSLGQGFAFF; size: .; D: TRBD1; V: TRBV5-6; J: TRBJ1-1
DNA: TGTGCCAGCAGCCAGGACCGAACCTACGAGCAGTACTTC; CDR3: CASSQDRTYEQYF; size: .; D: .; V: TRBV4-2; J: TRBJ2-7
DNA: TGCGCCAGCGGGGCGGTCACCGGGGAGCTGTTTTTT; CDR3: CASGAVTGELFF; size: .; D: .; V: TRBV5-1; J: TRBJ2-2
DNA: TGTGCCAGCAGCCCACAAGGGACTAGCGGTTACAATGAGCAGTTCTTC; CDR3: CASSPQGTSGYNEQFF; size: once; D: TRBD2; V: TRBV9; J: TRBJ2-1
DNA: TGTGCCAGCAGTGAATGGGCCAGCAGGGGAGAGACCCAGTACTTC; CDR3: CASSEWASRGETQYF; size: .; D: .; V: TRBV6-1; J: TRBJ2-5
DNA: TGCGCCAGCAGTCAATCGGGCACTGAAGCTTTCTTT; CDR3: CASSQSGTEAFF; size: .; D: .; V: TRBV23-1; J: TRBJ1-1
DNA: TGCAGCGTTGAAGGTGGTGAGCGGACTAGCACAGATACGCAGTATTTT; CDR3: CSVEGGERTSTDTQYF; size: .; D: .; V: TRBV29-1; J: TRBJ2-3
DNA: TGTGCCAGCAGTTACTCTGGGGGCCACACAGATACGCAGTATTTT; CDR3: CASSYSGGHTDTQYF; size: .; D: .; V: TRBV6-5; J: TRBJ2-3
DNA: TGTGCCAGCAGCGTAGCAGTACAGGCCGGGGAGCTGTTTTTT; CDR3: CASSVAVQAGELFF; size: .; D: .; V: TRBV9; J: TRBJ2-2
DNA: TGTGCCAGCTCACCACCAGGAAACACTGAAGCTTTCTTT; CDR3: CASSPPGNTEAFF; size: .; D: .; V: TRBV18; J: TRBJ1-1
DNA: TGCAGTGCTAGTTTCTCCACTGAAGCTTTCTTT; CDR3: CSASFSTEAFF; size: .; D: .; V: TRBV20-1; J: TRBJ1-1
DNA: TGTGCCACCAGCACCATACTAGCGGGTCAGGCCAAAAACATTCAGTACTTC; CDR3: CATSTILAGQAKNIQYF; size: .; D: TRBD2; V: TRBV15; J: TRBJ2-4
DNA: TGTGCCAGCAGCCCCGTAAATGAGCAGTTCTTC; CDR3: CASSPVNEQFF; size: .; D: .; V: TRBV11-3; J: TRBJ2-1
DNA: TGTGCCAGCAGTTACGAGGGGTTGGAGACCCAGTACTTC; CDR3: CASSYEGLETQYF; size: .; D: .; V: TRBV6-5; J: TRBJ2-5
DNA: TGCAGCGCTCAGGGGGGAGGGACCTACAATGAGCAGTTCTTC; CDR3: CSAQGGGTYNEQFF; size: once; D: .; V: TRBV29-1; J: TRBJ2-1